The 21 T cell receptor beta chains presented below share a single source sample, sequenced in a study of blood T cell repertoires in COVID-19. Profiling relied on immunoSEQ multiplex PCR, and the TCRdb table lists in-frame clones only, not all of them. The sample has approximately 500,000 clones, roughly 88% seen once; the top ten hold roughly 3.2%. Specimen: peripheral blood. These receptor sequences come from a human donor in a cohort sampled during active COVID-19.

This clone has more than one count but fewer than ten. The rearrangement links TRBV20-1 to TRBJ2-1; possibly TRBD2 for D (6 bases). The germline gives CDR1 DFQATT, CDR2 SNEGSKA (reference sequence). Trimming shortened V by 4 bases and J by 2 bases, and 21 bases separated the two germline ends. This CDR3 is built from 17 residues. CDR3: CSANEDGGTLAYNEQFF. CDR3 bases: TGCAGTGCTAATGAGGATGGGGGGACTCTCGCCTACAATGAGCAGTTCTTC.

The chain recombines TRBV28 with TRBJ1-3; no reliable D call. Germline CDR1 MDHEN, CDR2 SYDVKM. V gave up 6 bases and J gave up 3 bases, with 18 bases separating them. CDR3 size: 16 residues. CDR3: CASRSHNNNLGNTIYF. In DNA form, the CDR3 reads TGTGCCAGCAGGTCCCATAACAACAACCTTGGAAACACCATATATTTT.

The chain combines TRBV30 with TRBJ1-2; no definite D call. The ends were cut back, 1 base at V and 2 bases at J, with 8 bases in the middle. The CDR3 covers 13 residues. Per the germline V gene, CDR1 is GTSNPN and CDR2 is SVGIG (reference sequence). The CDR3 is CAWSEDTNYGYTF. The CDR3 region has the DNA TGTGCCTGGAGTGAAGACACAAACTATGGCTACACCTTC.

This clone has a single count. The chain combines TRBV5-8 with TRBJ2-2, with TRBD1 matching over 8 bases. The ends lost 4 bases at V and 0 bases at J; junction bases unmatched: 5. The CDR3 loop spans 16 amino acids. Germline V CDR1 and CDR2: SGHTS, YDEGEE. CDR3 DNA sequence: TGTGCCAGCAGCGACGTACAGGGGGCGAACACCGGGGAGCTGTTTTTT. Its translation: CASSDVQGANTGELFF.

The rearrangement joins TRBV6-5 to TRBJ2-6, with D uncertain. The germline gives CDR1 MNHEY, CDR2 SVGAGI. V lost 6 bases to trimming and J lost 0 bases, with 6 bases between them. This CDR3 has 14 amino acids. In DNA form, the CDR3 reads TGTGCCAGCAGGGGCTACTCTGGGGCCAACGTCCTGACTTTC. It translates to CASRGYSGANVLTF.

V gene TRBV11-2 combines with J gene TRBJ2-3; TRBD2 matches at 9 bases. CDR1 and CDR2 (germline): SGHAT, FQNNGV. J gave up 3 bases and V 5 bases, and 12 bases lay outside the gene matches. There are 17 residues in the CDR3. CDR3 sequence (DNA): TGTGCCAGCAGCCCCCTTTCTAGCGGGATGAAGACAGATACGCAGTATTTT. Protein: CASSPLSSGMKTDTQYF. The full variable domain, with the rest looked up from reference TRBV11-2 and TRBJ2-3, is EAGVAQSPRYKIIEKRQSVAFWCNPISGHATLYWYQQILGQGPKLLIQFQNNGVVDDSQLPKDRFSAERLKGVDSTLKIQPAKLEDSAVYLCASSPLSSGMKTDTQYFGPGTRLTVL.

The V gene is TRBV30, the J gene TRBJ2-6; the D gene is possibly TRBD2 (5 bases). The V end was cut by 0 bases, the J end by 2 bases, with 14 bases between. CDR3 length equals 17 residues. Germline loops: CDR1 GTSNPN, CDR2 SVGIG (reference sequence). The CDR3 coding sequence is TGTGCCTGGAGTGTACCCGCGGCGGGCGCTGGGGCCAACGTCCTGACTTTC. Its translation: CAWSVPAAGAGANVLTF.

This clone appeared once. The chain links TRBV9 to TRBJ2-7; 10 nucleotides agree with TRBD2. Trimming at V came to 0 bases and at J to 5 bases, leaving 8 bases not matched to a gene. Germline assignment: CDR1 SGDLS and CDR2 YYNGEE. The CDR3 consists of 16 residues. CDR3 in amino acids: CASSVEGLAPLNEQYF. Here the CDR3 DNA reads TGTGCCAGCAGCGTAGAGGGACTAGCGCCCCTTAACGAGCAGTACTTC. The full variable domain, rest sourced from reference TRBV9 and TRBJ2-7, is DSGVTQTPKHLITATGQRVTLRCSPRSGDLSVYWYQQSLDQGLQFLIQYYNGEERAKGNILERFSAQQFPDLHSELNLSSLELGDSALYFCASSVEGLAPLNEQYFGPGTRLTVT.

The V call is TRBV5-1, the J call TRBJ2-2; 15 bases line up with TRBD2. CDR1 is SGHRS, CDR2 YFSETQ, per germline. This CDR3 spans 17 amino acids. Trimming at V came to 3 bases and at J to 5 bases, leaving 5 bases not matched to a gene. CDR3 nucleotides: TGCGCCAGCAGCTCGGGACTAGCGGGAGGTCAGACCGGGGAGCTGTTTTTT. This sequence encodes CASSSGLAGGQTGELFF.

The chain carries TRBV19 and TRBJ1-5; a possible D gene is TRBD1 (5 bases). Germline-derived CDR1 and CDR2 are LNHDA and SQIVND (reference sequence). CDR3 length: 16 amino acids. Trimming removed 4 bases from V and 3 bases from J, with 16 bases in between. For the CDR3, the DNA is TGTGCCAGTAGTACCCCCTCAGGGTTTTACAATCAGCCCCAGCATTTT. Protein sequence: CASSTPSGFYNQPQHF.

This chain connects TRBV14 to TRBJ2-5, with D possibly being TRBD2 (6 bases). Per germline, CDR1 SGHDN and CDR2 FVKESK. V was cut by 4 bases and J by 5 bases, with 17 bases left in between. The CDR3 is made up of 15 amino acids. The CDR3 DNA sequence: TGTGCCAGCAGCCGAGGGCGGGGAGCTAGGGAGACCCAGTACTTC. Translation: CASSRGRGARETQYF.

The genes are TRBV6-5 and TRBJ2-5; 7 nucleotides align to TRBD2. J was trimmed by 5 bases and V by 4 bases; bases with no gene match: 1. The CDR3 has 12 residues. In germline, CDR1 is MNHEY, CDR2 SVGAGI. CDR3 region: CASSSGGETQYF. The CDR3 DNA sequence: TGTGCCAGCAGTTCCGGGGGGGAGACCCAGTACTTC.

The rearrangement uses TRBV27 and TRBJ2-2; D perhaps matches TRBD2 (5 bases). The CDR3 totals 13 residues. The V and J ends lost 5 bases and 4 bases respectively, with 8 bases between them. Per the germline V gene, CDR1 is MNHEY and CDR2 is SMNVEV (reference sequence). The DNA of the CDR3 is TGTGCCAGCAGTGTTGAGGGCACCGGGGAGCTGTTTTTT. Its translation: CASSVEGTGELFF.

The chain is built from TRBV24-1 and TRBJ2-2; 9 bases fit TRBD1. Germline trimming cut 4 bases from V and 7 bases from J; bases unmatched to any gene: 9. The CDR3 loop spans 16 amino acids. Germline assignment: CDR1 KGHDR and CDR2 SFDVKD. The CDR3 bases are TGTGCCACCAGTGAGGCGGGACAGGGAAGAATCGGGGAGCTGTTTTTT. Translating it yields CATSEAGQGRIGELFF.

The chain uses TRBV7-9 and TRBJ2-5, with D possibly matching TRBD2 (6 bases). The CDR3 runs to 16 residues. Germline CDR1 SEHNR, CDR2 FQNEAQ (reference sequence). Trimming took off 5 bases at V and 1 base at J, with 17 bases between the two ends. This CDR3 is CASSRGTGGSQETQYF. For the CDR3, the DNA is TGTGCCAGCAGCCGTGGGACTGGGGGGAGCCAAGAGACCCAGTACTTC.

The V call is TRBV14, the J call TRBJ2-3; D is perhaps TRBD1 (6 bases). Looked up from germline, CDR1 is SGHDN and CDR2 is FVKESK. This CDR3 spans 15 amino acids. V lost 3 bases to trimming and J lost 2 bases, with 12 bases between them. The CDR3 region has the DNA TGTGCCAGCAGCCAGCCAGGACAGCACACAGATACGCAGTATTTT. Translating it yields CASSQPGQHTDTQYF.

V usage is TRBV5-1 and J usage is TRBJ2-3; TRBD2 aligns across 14 bases. Germline trimming cut 4 bases from V and 8 bases from J; bases unmatched to any gene: 12. The CDR3 is 17 amino acids. Germline CDR1 is SGHRS and CDR2 is YFSETQ. The CDR3 DNA reads TGCGCCAGCAGCCTGGACTGGACTAGCGGGAGGCCGAGTACGCAGTATTTT. Protein: CASSLDWTSGRPSTQYF.

The chain uses TRBV11-2 and TRBJ2-7; D is ambiguous. Between the trimmed V and J ends, which lost 0 bases and 3 bases, there was a span of 3 bases. Germline V gene sequence: CDR1 SGHAT, CDR2 FQNNGV. This CDR3 region has 12 residues. CDR3 protein: CASSLDHYEQYF. For the CDR3, the DNA is TGTGCCAGCAGCTTAGATCACTACGAGCAGTACTTC.

The chain is built from TRBV11-3 and TRBJ2-7, with TRBD1 matching 11 bases. V shed 4 bases, J shed 6 bases, and the junction held 5 bases outside the gene matches. Germline CDR1 reads SGHNT; CDR2 reads YENEEA. CDR3 size: 14 residues. The CDR3 protein is CASSSGQGVSEQYF. In DNA form, the CDR3 reads TGTGCCAGCAGCTCGGGACAGGGGGTTAGCGAGCAGTACTTC.

This clone was picked up a small number of times. The CDR3 DNA sequence: TGTGCCAGCAGCTCGAACTCTGTCTTTCGGCCCCAGCATTTT. Amino acid sequence: CASSSNSVFRPQHF. The V and J genes are TRBV27 and TRBJ1-5; D uncertain. The CDR3 sequence is 14 residues long. V was pared by 6 bases and J by 9 bases, with 18 bases between. Per the germline V gene, CDR1 is MNHEY and CDR2 is SMNVEV (reference sequence).

This sequence joins TRBV11-3 and TRBJ2-1; TRBD2 matches 15 bases. V lost 1 base to trimming and J lost 9 bases; unmatched junction nucleotides: 7. This CDR3 has 17 residues. Germline lookup yields CDR1 SGHNT and CDR2 YENEEA. CDR3: CASSLGGLAGGEREQFF. DNA of the CDR3: TGTGCCAGCAGCTTAGGGGGACTAGCGGGAGGCGAACGTGAGCAGTTCTTC.